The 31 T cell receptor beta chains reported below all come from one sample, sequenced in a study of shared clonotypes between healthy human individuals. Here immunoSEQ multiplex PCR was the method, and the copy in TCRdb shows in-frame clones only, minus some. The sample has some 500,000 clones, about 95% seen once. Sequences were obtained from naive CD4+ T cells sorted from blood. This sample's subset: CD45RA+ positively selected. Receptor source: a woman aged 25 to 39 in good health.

The CDR3 DNA sequence: TGTGCCAGCAGGTCAACAGGGGGCGCGATAAACGAGCAGTACTTC. It translates to CASRSTGGAINEQYF. The V call is TRBV6-6, the J call TRBJ2-7; 9 bases line up with TRBD1. The CDR3 runs to 15 residues. Germline V gene data show CDR1 as MNHNY and CDR2 as SVGAGI (reference sequence). The V and J ends lost 6 bases and 5 bases, in that order; junction bases with no gene match: 11.

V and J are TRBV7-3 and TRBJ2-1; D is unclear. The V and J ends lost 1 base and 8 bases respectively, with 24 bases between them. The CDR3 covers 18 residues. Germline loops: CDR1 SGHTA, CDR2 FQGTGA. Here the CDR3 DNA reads TGTGCCAGCAGCTTAAACGCCCGCCGCGGCCCGTTTAAGTATGAGCAGTTCTTC. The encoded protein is CASSLNARRGPFKYEQFF.

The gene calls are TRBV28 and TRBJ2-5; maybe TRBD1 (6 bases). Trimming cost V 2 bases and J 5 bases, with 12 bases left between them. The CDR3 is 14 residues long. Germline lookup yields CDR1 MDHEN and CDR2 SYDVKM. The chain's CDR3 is CASSLAGARETQYF. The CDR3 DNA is TGTGCCAGCAGTTTAGCAGGGGCCCGGGAGACCCAGTACTTC.

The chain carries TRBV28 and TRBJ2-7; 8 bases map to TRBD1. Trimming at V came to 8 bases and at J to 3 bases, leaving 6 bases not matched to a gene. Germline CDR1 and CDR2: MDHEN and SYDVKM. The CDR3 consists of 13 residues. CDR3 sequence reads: CASQGAGVYEQYF. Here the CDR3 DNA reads TGTGCCAGCCAGGGGGCAGGGGTCTACGAGCAGTACTTC.

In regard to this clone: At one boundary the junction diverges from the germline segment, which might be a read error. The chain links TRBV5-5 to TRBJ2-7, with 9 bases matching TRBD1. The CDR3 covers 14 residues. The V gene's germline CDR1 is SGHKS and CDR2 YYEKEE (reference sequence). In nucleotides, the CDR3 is TGTGCCAGCACCTTGGGGACAGGGTCCTACGAGCAGTACTTC. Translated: CASTLGTGSYEQYF.

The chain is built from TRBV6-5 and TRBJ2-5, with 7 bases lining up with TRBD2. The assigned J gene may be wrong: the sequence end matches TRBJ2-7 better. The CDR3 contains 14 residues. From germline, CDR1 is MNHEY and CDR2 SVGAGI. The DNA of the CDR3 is TGTGCCAGCAGTTCCATGGCGGGAGTCCACGAGCAGTACTTC. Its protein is CASSSMAGVHEQYF.

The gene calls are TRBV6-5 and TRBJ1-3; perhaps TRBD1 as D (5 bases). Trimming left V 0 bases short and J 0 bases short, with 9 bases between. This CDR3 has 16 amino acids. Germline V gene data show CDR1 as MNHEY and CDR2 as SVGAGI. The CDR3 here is CASSYSGPHSGNTIYF. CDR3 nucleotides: TGTGCCAGCAGTTACTCGGGGCCTCACTCTGGAAACACCATATATTTT.

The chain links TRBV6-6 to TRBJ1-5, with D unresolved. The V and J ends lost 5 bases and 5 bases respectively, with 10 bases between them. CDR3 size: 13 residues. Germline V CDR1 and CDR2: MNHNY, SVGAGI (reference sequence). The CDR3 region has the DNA TGTGCCAGCAGTCTTTACGGGGATCAGCCCCAGCATTTT. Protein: CASSLYGDQPQHF.

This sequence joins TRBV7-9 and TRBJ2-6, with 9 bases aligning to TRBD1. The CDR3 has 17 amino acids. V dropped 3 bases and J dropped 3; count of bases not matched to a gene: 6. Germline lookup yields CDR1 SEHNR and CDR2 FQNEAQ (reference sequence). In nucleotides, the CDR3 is TGTGCCAGCAGCTTTGGGGACAGGGTGAATGGGGCCAACGTCCTGACTTTC. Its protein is CASSFGDRVNGANVLTF.

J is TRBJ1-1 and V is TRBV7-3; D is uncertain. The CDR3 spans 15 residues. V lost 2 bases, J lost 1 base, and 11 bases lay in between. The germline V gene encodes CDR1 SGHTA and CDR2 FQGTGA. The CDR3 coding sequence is TGTGCCAGCAGCTTAGACGCTATGGGGAACACTGAAGCTTTCTTT. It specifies CASSLDAMGNTEAFF.

The CDR3 bases are TGTGCCAGCAGTGAAGCGTACCTCGGCCTCCATGACGCCTCGAGGCAGCCCCAGCATTTT. Translated, it gives CASSEAYLGLHDASRQPQHF. The chain uses TRBV6-1 and TRBJ1-5; D call uncertain. This CDR3 has 20 residues. Germline assignment: CDR1 MNHNS and CDR2 SASEGT. V was trimmed by 0 bases and J by 7 bases, leaving 28 bases between them.

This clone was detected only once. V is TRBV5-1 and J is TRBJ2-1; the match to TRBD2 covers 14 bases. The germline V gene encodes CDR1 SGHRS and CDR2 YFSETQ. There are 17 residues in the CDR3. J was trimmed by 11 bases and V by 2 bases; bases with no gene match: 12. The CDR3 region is CASSFEGGTSGRSKQFF. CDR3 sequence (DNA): TGCGCCAGCAGCTTCGAGGGCGGGACTAGCGGGAGATCCAAGCAGTTCTTC.

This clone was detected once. The CDR3 reads CASSLGGAEAFF. The DNA for the CDR3 is TGTGCCAGCAGTTTGGGGGGGGCTGAAGCTTTCTTT. V usage is TRBV28 and J usage is TRBJ1-1; D is possibly TRBD1 (5 bases). Germline V gene data show CDR1 as MDHEN and CDR2 as SYDVKM. The germline V and J ends were trimmed by 3 bases and 6 bases, with 8 bases remaining between them. The CDR3 sequence is 12 residues long.

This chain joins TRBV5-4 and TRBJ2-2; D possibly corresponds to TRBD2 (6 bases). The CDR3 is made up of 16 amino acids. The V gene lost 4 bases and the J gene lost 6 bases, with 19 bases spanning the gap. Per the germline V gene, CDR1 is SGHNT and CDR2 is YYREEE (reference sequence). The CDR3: CASSLTSRSNSGELFF. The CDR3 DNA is TGTGCCAGCAGCCTAACTAGCAGGAGTAACTCCGGGGAGCTGTTTTTT.

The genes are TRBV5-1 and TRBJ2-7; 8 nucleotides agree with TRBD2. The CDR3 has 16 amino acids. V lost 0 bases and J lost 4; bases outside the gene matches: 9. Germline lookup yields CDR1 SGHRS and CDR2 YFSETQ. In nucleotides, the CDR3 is TGCGCCAGCAGCTTGGCCCAAGCGGGAGTGATGTACGAGCAGTACTTC. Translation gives CASSLAQAGVMYEQYF.

The CDR3 sequence is CASSEKGTSGGLSYNEQFF. Written as DNA, the CDR3 is TGTGCCAGCAGTGAAAAGGGGACTAGCGGGGGGCTATCCTACAATGAGCAGTTCTTC. This chain connects TRBV2 to TRBJ2-1; 15 bases line up with TRBD2. The CDR3 sequence is 19 residues long. Germline CDR1 SNHLY, CDR2 FYNNEI. With V trimmed by 2 bases and J by 1 base, 6 bases remained unmatched.

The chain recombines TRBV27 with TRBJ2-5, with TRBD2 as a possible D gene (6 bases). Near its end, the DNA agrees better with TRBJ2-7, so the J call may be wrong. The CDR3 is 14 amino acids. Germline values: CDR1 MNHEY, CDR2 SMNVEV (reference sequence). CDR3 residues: CASSSLGGTDEQYF. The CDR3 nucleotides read TGTGCCAGCAGCTCCCTGGGGGGTACGGACGAGCAGTACTTC.

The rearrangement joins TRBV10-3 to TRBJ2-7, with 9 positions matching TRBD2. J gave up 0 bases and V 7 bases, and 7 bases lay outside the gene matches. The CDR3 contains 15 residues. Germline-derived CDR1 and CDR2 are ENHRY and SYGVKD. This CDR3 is CAINTGLASSYEQYF. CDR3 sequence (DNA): TGTGCCATCAATACGGGACTAGCAAGCTCCTACGAGCAGTACTTC.

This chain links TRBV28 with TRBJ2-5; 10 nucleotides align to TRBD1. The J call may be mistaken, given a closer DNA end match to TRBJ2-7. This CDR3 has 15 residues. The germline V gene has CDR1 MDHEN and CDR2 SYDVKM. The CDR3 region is CASSFTGQGIYEQYF. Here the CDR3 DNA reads TGTGCCAGCAGTTTCACGGGACAGGGGATCTACGAGCAGTACTTC.

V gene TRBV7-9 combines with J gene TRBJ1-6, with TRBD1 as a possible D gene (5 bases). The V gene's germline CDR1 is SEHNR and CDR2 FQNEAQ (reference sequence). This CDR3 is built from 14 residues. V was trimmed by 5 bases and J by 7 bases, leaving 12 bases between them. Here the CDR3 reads CASSRQRDNSPLHF. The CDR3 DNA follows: TGTGCCAGCAGCCGACAGCGAGACAATTCACCCCTCCACTTT.

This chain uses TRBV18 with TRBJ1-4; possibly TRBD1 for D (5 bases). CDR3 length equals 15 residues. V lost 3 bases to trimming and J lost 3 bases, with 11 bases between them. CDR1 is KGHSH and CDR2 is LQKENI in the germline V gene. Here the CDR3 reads CASSPSQGANEKLFF. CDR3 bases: TGTGCCAGCTCACCCTCCCAGGGAGCTAATGAAAAACTGTTTTTT.

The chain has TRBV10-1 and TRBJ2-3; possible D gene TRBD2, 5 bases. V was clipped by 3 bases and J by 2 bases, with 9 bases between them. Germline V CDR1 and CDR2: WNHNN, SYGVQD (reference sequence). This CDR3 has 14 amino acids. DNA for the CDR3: TGCGCCAGCAGTGATCCGGGAAACACAGATACGCAGTATTTT. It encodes CASSDPGNTDTQYF.

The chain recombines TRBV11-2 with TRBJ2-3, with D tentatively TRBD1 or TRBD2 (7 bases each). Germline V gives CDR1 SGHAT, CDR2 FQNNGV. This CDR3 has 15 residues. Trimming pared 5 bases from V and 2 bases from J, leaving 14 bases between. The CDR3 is CASSRDSGTTDTQYF. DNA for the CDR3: TGTGCCAGCAGCCGGGACAGCGGGACCACAGATACGCAGTATTTT. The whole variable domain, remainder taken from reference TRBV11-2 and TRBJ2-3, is EAGVAQSPRYKIIEKRQSVAFWCNPISGHATLYWYQQILGQGPKLLIQFQNNGVVDDSQLPKDRFSAERLKGVDSTLKIQPAKLEDSAVYLCASSRDSGTTDTQYFGPGTRLTVL.

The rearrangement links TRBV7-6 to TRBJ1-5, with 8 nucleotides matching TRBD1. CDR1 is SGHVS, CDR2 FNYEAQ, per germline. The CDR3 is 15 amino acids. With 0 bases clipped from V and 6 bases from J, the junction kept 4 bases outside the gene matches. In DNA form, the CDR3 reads TGTGCCAGCAGCTTAGCGCCAGGGGGCGGTCAGCCCCAGCATTTT. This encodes CASSLAPGGGQPQHF.

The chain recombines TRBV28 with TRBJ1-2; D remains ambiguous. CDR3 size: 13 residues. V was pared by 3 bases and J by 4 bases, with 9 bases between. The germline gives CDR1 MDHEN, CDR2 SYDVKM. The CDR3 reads CASSFGGPYGYTF. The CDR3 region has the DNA TGTGCCAGCAGTTTCGGAGGGCCCTATGGCTACACCTTC.

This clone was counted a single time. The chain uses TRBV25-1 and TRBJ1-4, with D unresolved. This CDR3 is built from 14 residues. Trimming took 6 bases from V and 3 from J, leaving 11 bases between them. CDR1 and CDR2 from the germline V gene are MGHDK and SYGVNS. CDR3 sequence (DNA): TGTGCCAGCAGGGCCGGCAGCTCTAATGAAAAACTGTTTTTT. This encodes CASRAGSSNEKLFF.

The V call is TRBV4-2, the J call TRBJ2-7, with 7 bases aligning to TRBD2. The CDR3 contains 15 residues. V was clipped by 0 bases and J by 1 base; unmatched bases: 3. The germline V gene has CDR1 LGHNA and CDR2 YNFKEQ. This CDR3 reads CASSQDLRESYEQYF. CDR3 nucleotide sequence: TGTGCCAGCAGCCAAGATTTGCGGGAGTCCTACGAGCAGTACTTC.

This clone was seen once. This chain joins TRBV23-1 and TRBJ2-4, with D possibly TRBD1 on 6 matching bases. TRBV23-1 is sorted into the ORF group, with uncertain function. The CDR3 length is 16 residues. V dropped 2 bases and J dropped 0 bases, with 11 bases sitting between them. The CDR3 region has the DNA TGCGCCAGCAGTCAAGCAGGGGTGGTAGCCAAAAACATTCAGTACTTC. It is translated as CASSQAGVVAKNIQYF.

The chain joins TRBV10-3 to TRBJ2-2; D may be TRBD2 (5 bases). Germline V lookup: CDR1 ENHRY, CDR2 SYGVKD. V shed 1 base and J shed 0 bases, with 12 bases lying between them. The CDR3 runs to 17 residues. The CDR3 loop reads CAISEWMREANTGELFF. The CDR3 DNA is TGTGCCATCAGTGAGTGGATGAGGGAAGCGAACACCGGGGAGCTGTTTTTT.

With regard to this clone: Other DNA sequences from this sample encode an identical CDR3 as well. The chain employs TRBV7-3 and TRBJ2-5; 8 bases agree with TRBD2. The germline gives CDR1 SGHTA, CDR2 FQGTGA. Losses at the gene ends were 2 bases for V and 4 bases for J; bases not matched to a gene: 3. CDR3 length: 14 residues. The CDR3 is CASSLAGGGETQYF. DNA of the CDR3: TGTGCCAGCAGCTTAGCGGGAGGAGGAGAGACCCAGTACTTC.

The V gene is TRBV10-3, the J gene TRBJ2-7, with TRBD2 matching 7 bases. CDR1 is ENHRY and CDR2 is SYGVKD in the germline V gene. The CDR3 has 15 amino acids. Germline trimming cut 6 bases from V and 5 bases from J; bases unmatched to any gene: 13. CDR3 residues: CAISPLWRESNEQYF. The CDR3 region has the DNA TGTGCCATCAGCCCCCTCTGGCGGGAGTCTAACGAGCAGTACTTC.